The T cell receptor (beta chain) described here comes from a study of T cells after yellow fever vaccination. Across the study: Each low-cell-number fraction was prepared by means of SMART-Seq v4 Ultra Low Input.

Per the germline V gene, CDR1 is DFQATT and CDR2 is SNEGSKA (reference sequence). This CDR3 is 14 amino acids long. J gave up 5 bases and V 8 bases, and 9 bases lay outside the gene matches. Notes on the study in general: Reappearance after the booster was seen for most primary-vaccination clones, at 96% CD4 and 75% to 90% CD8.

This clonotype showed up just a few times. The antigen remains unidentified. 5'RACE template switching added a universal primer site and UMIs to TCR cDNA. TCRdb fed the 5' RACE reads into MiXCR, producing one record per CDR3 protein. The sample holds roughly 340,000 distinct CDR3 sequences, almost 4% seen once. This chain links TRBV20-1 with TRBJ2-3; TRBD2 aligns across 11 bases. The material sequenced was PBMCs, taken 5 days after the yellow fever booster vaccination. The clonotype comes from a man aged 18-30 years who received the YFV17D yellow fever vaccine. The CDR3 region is CSSLAGGPEDTQYF. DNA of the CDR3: TGCAGTTCCTTAGCGGGGGGGCCGGAAGATACGCAGTATTTT.